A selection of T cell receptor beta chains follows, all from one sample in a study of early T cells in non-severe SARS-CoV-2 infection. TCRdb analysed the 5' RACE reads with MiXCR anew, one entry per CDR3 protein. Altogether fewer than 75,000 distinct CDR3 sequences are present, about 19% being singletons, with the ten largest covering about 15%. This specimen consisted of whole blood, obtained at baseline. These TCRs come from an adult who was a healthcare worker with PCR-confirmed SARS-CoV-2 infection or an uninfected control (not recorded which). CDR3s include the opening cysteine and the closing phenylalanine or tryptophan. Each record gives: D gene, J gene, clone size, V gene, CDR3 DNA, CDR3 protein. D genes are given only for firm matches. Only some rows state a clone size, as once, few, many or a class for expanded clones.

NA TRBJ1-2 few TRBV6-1 TGTGCCAGCAGTGACGGGACATACACAGGATTCTATGGCTACACCTTC CASSDGTYTGFYGYTF
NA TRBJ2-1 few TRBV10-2 TGCGCCAGCAGCCGCGGAAGAAGCTCCTACAATGAGCAGTTCTTC CASSRGRSSYNEQFF
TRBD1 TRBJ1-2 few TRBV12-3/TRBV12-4 TGTGCCAGCAGAACGGGACAGGGATATGGCTACACCTTC CASRTGQGYGYTF
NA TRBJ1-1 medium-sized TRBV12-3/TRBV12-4 TGTGCCAGCAGTTTAAACCCAAAGGTCTCGGAAGCTTTCTTT CASSLNPKVSEAFF
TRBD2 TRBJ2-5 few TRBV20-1 TGCAGTGCTGGCGGGACTAGCGGGGGGCTGTACCAAGAGACCCAGTACTTC CSAGGTSGGLYQETQYF
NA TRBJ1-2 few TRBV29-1 TGCAGCGTTGAGAGTGCAAACGGCTACACCTTC CSVESANGYTF
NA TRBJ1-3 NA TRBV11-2 TGTGCCAGCAGCTTAAGGGCCGGGGCCTCTGGAAACACCATATATTTT CASSLRAGASGNTIYF
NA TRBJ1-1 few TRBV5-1 TGCGCCAGCAGCTTGGCCGCACAAACTGAAGCTTTCTTT CASSLAAQTEAFF
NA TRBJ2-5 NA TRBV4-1 TGCGCCAGCAGCCAAGGGACAGTCAAAGAGACCCAGTACTTC CASSQGTVKETQYF
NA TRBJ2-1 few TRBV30 TGTGCCTGGAGTGTACTCCAGGGTTTGGGCAATGAGCAGTTCTTC CAWSVLQGLGNEQFF
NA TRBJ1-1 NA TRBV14 TGTGCCAGCAGCCAAGATTATGGACGTTGGAACACTGAAGCTTTCTTT CASSQDYGRWNTEAFF
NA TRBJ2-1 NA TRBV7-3 TGTGCCAGCAGCTTGCAGGGCCCGTACAATGAGCAGTTCTTC CASSLQGPYNEQFF
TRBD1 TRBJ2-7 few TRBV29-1 TGCAGCGTTGAAGGCGCAGGGGGCGGCTACGAGCAGTACTTC CSVEGAGGGYEQYF
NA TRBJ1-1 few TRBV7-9 TGTGCCAGCAGCATCCGGGCAGTCGATACTGAAGCTTTCTTT CASSIRAVDTEAFF
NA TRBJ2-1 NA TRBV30 TGTGCCTGGAGTAAGAGGGCAGCCCTCTACAATGAGCAGTTCTTC CAWSKRAALYNEQFF
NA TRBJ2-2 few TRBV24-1 TGTGCCACCAGTGGACCGGTCACCGGGGAGCTGTTTTTT CATSGPVTGELFF
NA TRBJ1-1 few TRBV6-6 TGTGCCTGTCGGGAAACGAACACTGAAGCTTTCTTT CACRETNTEAFF
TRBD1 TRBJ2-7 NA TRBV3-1 TGTGCCAGCAGCCAAGACGTGACAGGGATCTTCTCCTACGAGCAGTACTTC CASSQDVTGIFSYEQYF
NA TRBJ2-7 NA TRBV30 TGTGCCTGGAGTGTACGTAACGAGCAGTACTTC CAWSVRNEQYF
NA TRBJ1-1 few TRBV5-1 TGCGCCAGCAGCTTGGACGGGGACACTGAAGCTTTCTTT CASSLDGDTEAFF
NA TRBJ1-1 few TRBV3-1 TGTGCCAGCAGCTCAATAAGGGGCACTGAAGCTTTCTTT CASSSIRGTEAFF
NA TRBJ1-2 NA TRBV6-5 TGTGCCAGCGGTACAGTTAATTATGGCTACACCTTC CASGTVNYGYTF
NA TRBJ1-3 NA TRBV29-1 TGCAGCTGTCGGGACCCTGACTCTGGAAACACCATATATTTT CSCRDPDSGNTIYF
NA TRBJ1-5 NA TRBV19 TGTGCCAGTACTAGGGCTGGGGTCAATCAGCCCCAGCATTTT CASTRAGVNQPQHF
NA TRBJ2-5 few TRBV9 TGTGCCAGCAGCGTAGAGCCCTCTAGGAAAGAGACCCAGTACTTC CASSVEPSRKETQYF
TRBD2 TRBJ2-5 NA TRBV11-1 TGTGCCAGCAGTGGGACTAGCGGGCTTCAAGAGACCCAGTACTTC CASSGTSGLQETQYF
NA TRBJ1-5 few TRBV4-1 TGCGCCAGCAGCCAAGCCATGTATAGCAATCAGCCCCAGCATTTT CASSQAMYSNQPQHF
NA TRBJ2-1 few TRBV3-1 TGTGCCAGCAGCCAAGTATCAGATGGGGAGCAGTTCTTC CASSQVSDGEQFF
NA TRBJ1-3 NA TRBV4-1 TGCGCCAGCAGCCAGAAGGGGGTTAGGACAGTTATTTACCCGTTCTCTGGAAACACCATATATTTT CASSQKGVRTVIYPFSGNTIYF
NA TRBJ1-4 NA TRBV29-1 TGCAGCGACCTTGGCTCAACTAATGAAAAACTGTTTTTT CSDLGSTNEKLFF
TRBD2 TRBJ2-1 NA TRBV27 TGTGCCAGCAGTCACGGACTAGCGGGGGGCTGGGACGATGAGCAGTTCTTC CASSHGLAGGWDDEQFF
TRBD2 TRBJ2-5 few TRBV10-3 TGTGCCATCAGTAGGGAGCGGGGAGACCAAGAGACCCAGTACTTC CAISRERGDQETQYF
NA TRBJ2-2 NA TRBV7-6 TGTGCCAGCAGCTTAGGGATCCAACAAACCGGGGAGCTGTTTTTT CASSLGIQQTGELFF
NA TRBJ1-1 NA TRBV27 TGTGCCAGCAGTTTAGGCAGGGCGGTGCATTCGGGAGATGAAGCTTTCTTT CASSLGRAVHSGDEAFF
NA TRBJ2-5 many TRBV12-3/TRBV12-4 TGTGCCAGCAGTTTACCCGGGACCGCAACCAAGACCCAGTACTTC CASSLPGTATKTQYF
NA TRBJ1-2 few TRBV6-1 TGTGCCAGCAGGGTCGGGCTAGACCATGGCTACACCTTC CASRVGLDHGYTF
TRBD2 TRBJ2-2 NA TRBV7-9 TGTGCCAGCAGCCCCACTAGCGGGGGAAGATCCGGGGAGCTGTTTTTT CASSPTSGGRSGELFF
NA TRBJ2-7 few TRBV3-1 TGTGCCAGCAGCCCGCACGCAGACACCTTATACGAGCAGTACTTC CASSPHADTLYEQYF
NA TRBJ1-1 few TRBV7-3 TGTGCCAGCAGCACACACGGACAAGGGATGAACACTGAAGCTTTCTTT CASSTHGQGMNTEAFF
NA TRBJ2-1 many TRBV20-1 TGCAGTGCGGGGGCAGTACGGGAGAAGGCCACCAATGAGCAGTTCTTC CSAGAVREKATNEQFF
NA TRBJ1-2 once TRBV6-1 TGTGCCAGCATGCGGGATGACTATGGCTACACCTTC CASMRDDYGYTF
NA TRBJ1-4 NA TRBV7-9 TGTGCCAGCGCGGGGGGCTTGAATGAAAAACTGTTTTTT CASAGGLNEKLFF
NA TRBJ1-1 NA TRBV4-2 TGTGCCAGCAGCCAGGACGGGACGGTGAACACTGAAGCTTTCTTT CASSQDGTVNTEAFF
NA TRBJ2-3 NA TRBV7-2 TGTGCCAGCAGCTCACCTCCTAGCTTCGATACGCAGTATTTT CASSSPPSFDTQYF
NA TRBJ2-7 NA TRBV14 TGTGCCAGCAGCAACAGGAGGGACTACGAGCAGTACTTC CASSNRRDYEQYF
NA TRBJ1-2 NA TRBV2 TGTGCCAGCAGTGAAGAGGTGAGACAGGCACCCGCTCTGACCTTC CASSEEVRQAPALTF
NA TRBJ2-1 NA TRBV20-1 TGCAGTGCTATGGGACGCCAGCCCCCTGAGCAGTTCTTC CSAMGRQPPEQFF
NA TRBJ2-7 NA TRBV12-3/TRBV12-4 TGTGCCAGCAGCCGGGACCCGGACGAGCAGTACTTC CASSRDPDEQYF
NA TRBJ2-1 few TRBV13 TGTGCCAGCAGCTTAGGCCCCCGAACGCTCAATGAGCAGTTCTTC CASSLGPRTLNEQFF
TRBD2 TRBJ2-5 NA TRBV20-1 TGCAGTGCCATCGGACTAGCGGGGGCACACCAAGAGACCCAGTACTTC CSAIGLAGAHQETQYF
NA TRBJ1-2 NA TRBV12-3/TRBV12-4 TGTGCCAGCAGTTTTAGCAGGGGAAGGCATGGCTACACCTTC CASSFSRGRHGYTF
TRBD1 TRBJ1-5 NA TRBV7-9 TGTGCCAGCAGCTTAGAGGGGGCTTATCAGCCCCAGCATTTT CASSLEGAYQPQHF
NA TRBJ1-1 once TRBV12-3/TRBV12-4 TGTGCCAGCAGTTTCGGGGGCAACACTGAAGCTTTCTTT CASSFGGNTEAFF
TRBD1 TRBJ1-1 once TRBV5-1 TGCGCCAGCAGGGGACAGGGAGGCACTGAAGCTTTCTTT CASRGQGGTEAFF
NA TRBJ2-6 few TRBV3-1 TGTGCCAGCAGTAAAGCTTCTGGGGCCAACGTCCTGACTTTC CASSKASGANVLTF
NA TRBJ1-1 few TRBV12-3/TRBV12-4 TGTGCCAGCAGTTTCTTGTCTGGCGACACTGAAGCTTTCTTT CASSFLSGDTEAFF
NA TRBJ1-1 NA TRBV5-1 TGCGCCAGCAGCTTGGATGCAGGATCCAACACTGAAGCTTTCTTT CASSLDAGSNTEAFF
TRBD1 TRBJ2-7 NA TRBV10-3 TGTGCCATCAGCATGGGACAGAATCAAAACGAGCAGTACTTC CAISMGQNQNEQYF
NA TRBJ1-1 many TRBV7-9 TGTGCCAGCAGCTTAGCGCAAGGGCACAACACTGAAGCTTTCTTT CASSLAQGHNTEAFF